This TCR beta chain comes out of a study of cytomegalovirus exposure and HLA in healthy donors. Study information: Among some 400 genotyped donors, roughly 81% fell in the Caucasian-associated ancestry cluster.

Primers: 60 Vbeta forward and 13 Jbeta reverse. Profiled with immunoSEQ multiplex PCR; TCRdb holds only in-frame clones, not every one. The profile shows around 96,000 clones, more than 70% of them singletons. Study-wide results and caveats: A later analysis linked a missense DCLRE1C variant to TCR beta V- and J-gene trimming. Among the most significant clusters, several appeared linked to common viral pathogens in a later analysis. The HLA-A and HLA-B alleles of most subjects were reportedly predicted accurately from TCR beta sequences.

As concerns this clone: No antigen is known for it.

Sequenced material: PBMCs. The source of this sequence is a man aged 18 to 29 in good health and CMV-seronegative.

The CDR3, as DNA: TGTGCCAGCAGTTACTCCGCGGAGCGGGGGCACGAGCAGTACTTC. Translated, it gives CASSYSAERGHEQYF. The rearrangement uses TRBV6-5 and TRBJ2-7; 8 bases line up with TRBD2. This CDR3 is 15 amino acids long. Looked up from germline, CDR1 is MNHEY and CDR2 is SVGAGI. Trimming took 0 bases from V and 5 from J; bases not matched to a gene: 6.